This T cell receptor (beta chain) originates from a study of CD8 T cells in ankylosing spondylitis. Broader study findings: In ankylosing spondylitis blood, a motif of roughly eight highly homologous TCR beta variants appeared characteristic. Previous work reported some of these motif variants in the synovial fluid and blood of reactive arthritis.

TCRdb reanalysed the 5' RACE reads using MiXCR and keeps one entry per CDR3 protein. The table records 290,000 or so distinct CDR3 sequences, roughly 20% of them present only once. This clonotype was seen more than once but under ten times. Its antigen is currently unknown. The sequenced sample consisted of blood, either unsorted or a sorted T cell fraction (not recorded which). The sequence derives from a female donor with ankylosing spondylitis or in good health (not recorded which).

The CDR3 sequence: CSAVSGSYGYTF. Written as DNA, the CDR3 is TGCAGTGCTGTGTCGGGGAGCTATGGCTACACCTTC. This sequence joins TRBV20-1 and TRBJ1-2; D remains ambiguous. V was shortened by 5 bases and J by 4 bases, with 11 bases between the two germline ends. CDR3 length: 12 amino acids. Germline-derived CDR1 and CDR2 are DFQATT and SNEGSKA (reference sequence).